This T cell receptor (beta chain) was sequenced during a study of blood T cell repertoires in COVID-19. Study-wide background: Acute and convalescent COVID-19 samples came from the United States, Italy and Spain. T cells, B-cell-depleted T cells, or PBMCs provided the cDNA or gDNA that served as material.

CDR1 and CDR2 (germline): LGHNA, YNFKEQ. Trimming cost V 0 bases and J 8 bases; bases outside gene matches: 10. The CDR3 contains 17 residues. Profiling relied on immunoSEQ multiplex PCR, and the TCRdb table lists in-frame clones only, not all of them. The repertoire has about 200,000 clones, almost 90% of them found once; the top ten carry under 2%. Sequencing input: peripheral blood. This clonotype was sampled from a man younger than 35 with active or convalescent COVID-19. The V gene is TRBV4-2, the J gene TRBJ2-3; 11 positions agree with TRBD2. CDR3 sequence reads: CASSQDMVIAGGTTQYF. The CDR3, as DNA: TGTGCCAGCAGCCAAGATATGGTGATAGCGGGAGGGACTACGCAGTATTTT.